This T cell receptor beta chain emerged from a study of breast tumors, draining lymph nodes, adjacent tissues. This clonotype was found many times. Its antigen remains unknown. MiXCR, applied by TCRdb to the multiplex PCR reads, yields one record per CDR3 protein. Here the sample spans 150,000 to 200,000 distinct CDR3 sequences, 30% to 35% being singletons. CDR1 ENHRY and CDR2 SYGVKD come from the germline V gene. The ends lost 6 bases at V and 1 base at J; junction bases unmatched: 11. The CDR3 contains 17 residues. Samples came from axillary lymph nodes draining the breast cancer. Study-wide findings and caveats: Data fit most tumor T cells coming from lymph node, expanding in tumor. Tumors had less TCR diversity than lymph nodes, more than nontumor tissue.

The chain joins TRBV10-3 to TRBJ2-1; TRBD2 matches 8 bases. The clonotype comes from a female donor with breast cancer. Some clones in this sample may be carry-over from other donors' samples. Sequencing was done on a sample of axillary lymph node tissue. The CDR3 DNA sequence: TGTGCCATCAGCGAGGTATCGGGGGGGGGGTCCTACAATGAGCAGTTCTTC. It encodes CAISEVSGGGSYNEQFF.